This TCR beta chain emerged from a study of response to subunit inactivated influenza vaccine (dated 2018 in TCRdb). With regard to the full study: Deep quantitative profiling of the T cell receptor repertoire was used in the study to follow responses to a trivalent subunit inactivated influenza vaccine.

Study-level results and caveats: The authors proposed that each seasonal influenza vaccination may bring in only a limited number of new T cells.

The CDR3 spans 15 residues, from the cysteine through the phenylalanine. The sequence is cut down to CDR3 DNA, 45 bases in frame from base 1. V is pruned by 3 bases and J by 5 bases, leaving 5 bases of the junction without a gene match. From the germline V gene (reference sequence), CDR1 is SEHNR and CDR2 is FQNEAQ. This clonotype was observed a few times. Its antigen remains undetermined. Within one base of it there is no much larger clone, and no base qualities were kept. Receptor amplification or capture employed RT-PCR. The sequencing machine was an Illumina HiSeq 2500. TCRdb reprocessed the public reads (quality trimming at Q25 with fastp, clone calling with MiXCR) and kept in-frame beta chains. Each CDR3 protein gets just one entry, which takes the most common genes and DNA from the rows behind it. Recorded for this sample are 600,000 to 850,000 distinct CDR3 sequences; less than 15% of them occurred a single time. Less than 8.5% of the sample is taken by the ten largest.

The sequence derives from a man aged 50 or older who received an inactivated influenza vaccine. Donor details come from another sample of the same person, matched by shared clones. The sequence joins TRBV7-9 to TRBJ2-5, and TRBD2 matches 11 of the central bases. The input for sequencing was PBMCs from blood, taken less than 15 days before vaccination. The CDR3 region: CASSFTSGSGETQYF. The base sequence is TGTGCCAGCAGCTTCACTAGCGGGAGTGGGGAGACCCAGTACTTC.